Shown below are 6 T cell receptor beta chains from a single sample sequenced in a study. Via MiXCR, TCRdb re-called the 5' RACE reads, giving one row per CDR3 protein. The profile shows about 54,000 distinct CDR3 sequences, 17% of them singletons. Sequenced: naive CD4+ T cells sorted from blood. Subset meaning: naive CD4+ T cells, CD4+CD45RA+CD25-. These receptors all come from a female donor with breast cancer.

The chain links TRBV27 to TRBJ2-2; TRBD1 is a possible D gene (5 bases). Germline lookup yields CDR1 MNHEY and CDR2 SMNVEV (reference sequence). The CDR3 totals 15 residues. Trimming cost V 5 bases and J 1 base, with 11 bases left between them. CDR3 in DNA: TGTGCCAGCAGTCTTTTCAGGGTGAACACCGGGGAGCTGTTTTTT. Protein: CASSLFRVNTGELFF.

This clonotype has a handful of counts. V usage is TRBV20-1 and J usage is TRBJ2-5; the D is unclear. Trimming took 5 bases from V and 0 from J, leaving 7 bases between them. CDR1 DFQATT and CDR2 SNEGSKA come from the germline V gene (reference sequence). This CDR3 comprises 12 residues. CDR3 in DNA: TGCAGTGCTGCCGGGCACCAAGAGACCCAGTACTTC. This translates into CSAAGHQETQYF.

The V call is TRBV19, the J call TRBJ2-5; no reliable D call. The CDR3 consists of 13 residues. Trimming shortened V by 6 bases and J by 1 base, and 9 bases separated the two germline ends. The germline CDR1 and CDR2 sequences are LNHDA and SQIVND (reference sequence). For the CDR3, the DNA is TGTGCCAGTAGGGGAACTGTCCAAGAGACCCAGTACTTC. Its protein product is CASRGTVQETQYF.

The CDR3 bases are TGCGCCAGCAGCTGGGATCCTTCTGGGGCCAACGTCCTGACTTTC. Its protein product is CASSWDPSGANVLTF. This chain connects TRBV5-1 to TRBJ2-6, with no clear D. The ends were cut back, 3 bases at V and 1 base at J, with 8 bases in the middle. The CDR3 sequence is 15 residues long. CDR1 and CDR2 (germline): SGHRS, YFSETQ.

This clonotype was observed many times. The chain uses TRBV20-1 and TRBJ2-1, with D possibly TRBD1 on 6 matching bases. V lost 3 bases to trimming and J lost 8 bases, with 20 bases between them. CDR1 DFQATT and CDR2 SNEGSKA come from the germline V gene (reference sequence). The CDR3 contains 15 residues. CDR3 in amino acids: CSASLSQGLVDEQFF. The CDR3 DNA reads as TGCAGTGCTAGTCTTTCCCAGGGGCTTGTCGATGAGCAGTTCTTC.

V gene TRBV20-1 combines with J gene TRBJ1-1; D is ambiguous. Germline V gene data show CDR1 as DFQATT and CDR2 as SNEGSKA (reference sequence). The V end was cut by 0 bases, the J end by 8 bases, with 7 bases between. The CDR3 length is 11 residues. The DNA of the CDR3 is TGCAGTGCTAGAGATCAGGTCGAAGCTTTCTTT. It codes for CSARDQVEAFF.